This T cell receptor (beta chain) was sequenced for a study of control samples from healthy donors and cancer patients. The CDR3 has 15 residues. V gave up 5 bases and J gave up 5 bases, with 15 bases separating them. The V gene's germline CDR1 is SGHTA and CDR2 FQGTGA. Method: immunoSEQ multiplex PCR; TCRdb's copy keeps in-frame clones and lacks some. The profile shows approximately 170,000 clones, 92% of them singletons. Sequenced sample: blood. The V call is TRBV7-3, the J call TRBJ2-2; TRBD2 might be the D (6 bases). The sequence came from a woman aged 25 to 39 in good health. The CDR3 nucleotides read TGTGCCAGCAGCGCCGGGACTGCGGGGACCGGGGAGCTGTTTTTT. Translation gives CASSAGTAGTGELFF.